The 21 T cell receptor beta chains presented below share a single source sample, sequenced in a study of early T cells in non-severe SARS-CoV-2 infection. TCRdb fed the 5' RACE reads into MiXCR, producing one record per CDR3 protein. The data contain tens of thousands of distinct CDR3 sequences, over 13% of them seen just once; the ten biggest clones take up roughly 7%. The sequencing input was whole blood. The receptors were sampled from an adult who was a healthcare worker with PCR-confirmed SARS-CoV-2 infection or an uninfected control (not recorded which).

This clonotype was counted at least ten times. The chain has TRBV28 and TRBJ1-3; a weak D match, TRBD1 (5 bases). Germline V gene sequence: CDR1 MDHEN, CDR2 SYDVKM. Trimming pared 7 bases from V and 0 bases from J, leaving 19 bases between. This CDR3 comprises 17 residues. CDR3 loop: CASIPRIRVSSGNTIYF. The CDR3 DNA is TGTGCCAGCATTCCTCGGATCAGGGTTAGCTCTGGAAACACCATATATTTT.

The chain has TRBV6-5 and TRBJ2-7; TRBD1 matches 8 bases. V shed 5 bases, J shed 5 bases, and the junction held 5 bases outside the gene matches. This CDR3 has 13 amino acids. Germline V gene sequence: CDR1 MNHEY, CDR2 SVGAGI. CDR3 loop: CASSVDRGHEQYF. CDR3 in DNA: TGTGCCAGCAGTGTAGACAGGGGCCACGAGCAGTACTTC.

In DNA form, the CDR3 reads TGCAGTGCTAGAGCGGGGGCCACTGAAGCTTTCTTT. Protein product: CSARAGATEAFF. The J gene is TRBJ1-1, the V gene TRBV20-1; D perhaps matches TRBD1 (6 bases). In germline, CDR1 is DFQATT, CDR2 SNEGSKA (reference sequence). The CDR3 consists of 12 residues. Trimming removed 1 base from V and 4 bases from J, with 7 bases in between.

This clonotype was found a few times. The chain employs TRBV28 and TRBJ2-3, with TRBD2 matching over 11 bases. Germline V gene sequence: CDR1 MDHEN, CDR2 SYDVKM. The CDR3 length is 16 residues. The V and J ends lost 3 bases and 4 bases, in that order; junction bases with no gene match: 6. The CDR3: CASSFKASGRPDTQYF. The CDR3 DNA reads TGTGCCAGCAGTTTTAAGGCTAGCGGGAGGCCAGATACGCAGTATTTT.

V usage is TRBV6-1 and J usage is TRBJ2-1, with 13 bases matching TRBD2. Germline V gene lookup returns CDR1 MNHNS and CDR2 SASEGT. The V and J ends lost 8 bases and 7 bases, in that order; junction bases with no gene match: 14. The CDR3 extends over 17 amino acids. CDR3 DNA: TGTGCCAGCGTCCCGGGACTAGCGGGATCTGGGGGGAATGAGCAGTTCTTC. Translation gives CASVPGLAGSGGNEQFF.

There are a few counts of this clonotype. The V gene is TRBV20-1, the J gene TRBJ1-3; the D gene is possibly TRBD1 (6 bases). V lost 3 bases, J lost 0 bases, and 12 bases lay in between. The CDR3 is made up of 15 amino acids. The V gene's germline CDR1 is DFQATT and CDR2 SNEGSKA (reference sequence). Here the CDR3 reads CSARTGQSSGNTIYF. In DNA form, the CDR3 reads TGCAGTGCTAGGACAGGCCAAAGCTCTGGAAACACCATATATTTT.

This clonotype showed up just a few times. The chain links TRBV28 to TRBJ2-6; possibly TRBD1 or TRBD2 for D (5 bases each). This CDR3 is 15 amino acids long. Trimming shortened V by 7 bases and J by 3 bases, and 13 bases separated the two germline ends. The germline CDR1 and CDR2 sequences are MDHEN and SYDVKM. This CDR3 reads CASMGVPYGANVLTF. CDR3 coding DNA: TGTGCCAGCATGGGGGTCCCCTATGGGGCCAACGTCCTGACTTTC. Based on the CDR3 plus reference TRBV28 and TRBJ2-6, the full variable domain is DVKVTQSSRYLVKRTGEKVFLECVQDMDHENMFWYRQDPGLGLRLIYFSYDVKMKEKGDIPEGYSVSREKKERFSLILESASTNQTSMYLCASMGVPYGANVLTFGAGSRLTVL.

The rearrangement uses TRBV7-6 and TRBJ2-1; 7 bases line up with TRBD2. There are 17 residues in the CDR3. CDR1 SGHVS and CDR2 FNYEAQ come from the germline V gene. J gave up 3 bases and V 1 base, and 9 bases lay outside the gene matches. The CDR3 DNA sequence: TGTGCCAGCAGCTTAGGGGCTAGCGGAGGAAGCTACAATGAGCAGTTCTTC. This encodes CASSLGASGGSYNEQFF.

The CDR3 region is CASSLDGLEAFF. The CDR3 DNA follows: TGTGCCAGCAGTTTAGACGGCCTTGAAGCTTTCTTT. V and J are TRBV27 and TRBJ1-1; D remains unclear. Germline lookup yields CDR1 MNHEY and CDR2 SMNVEV (reference sequence). Between the trimmed V and J ends, which lost 2 bases and 7 bases, there was a span of 8 bases. This CDR3 has 12 amino acids.

This clonotype was counted a few times. This chain connects TRBV3-1 to TRBJ1-2; 8 nucleotides align to TRBD1. CDR3 size: 15 residues. V lost 4 bases to trimming and J lost 4 bases; unmatched junction nucleotides: 8. Germline CDR1 is LGHDT and CDR2 is YNNKEL (reference sequence). The CDR3 DNA follows: TGTGCCAGCAGCCCCGGGACAGGAGCTTCCTATGGCTACACCTTC. Translation: CASSPGTGASYGYTF. The variable domain in full, with the rest retrieved from reference TRBV3-1 and TRBJ1-2, is DTAVSQTPKYLVTQMGNDKSIKCEQNLGHDTMYWYKQDSKKFLKIMFSYNNKELIINETVPNRFSPKSPDKAHLNLHINSLELGDSAVYFCASSPGTGASYGYTFGSGTRLTVV.

This clonotype turned up a few times. This sequence joins TRBV28 and TRBJ2-3, with TRBD2 matching over 7 bases. The CDR3 length is 17 residues. The V gene's germline CDR1 is MDHEN and CDR2 SYDVKM. Losses at the gene ends were 7 bases for V and 1 base for J; bases not matched to a gene: 14. CDR3 loop: CASTPSSGAKRTDTQYF. The CDR3 bases are TGTGCCAGCACCCCTTCTAGCGGAGCAAAACGCACAGATACGCAGTATTTT.

The rearrangement joins TRBV3-1 to TRBJ2-1; 7 nucleotides match TRBD2. CDR3 length: 16 residues. Germline-derived CDR1 and CDR2 are LGHDT and YNNKEL (reference sequence). V was clipped by 4 bases and J by 1 base; unmatched bases: 7. CDR3 bases: TGTGCCAGCAGCCCTTTAGGGGAGGGGTCCTACAATGAGCAGTTCTTC. Translated: CASSPLGEGSYNEQFF.

This chain uses TRBV11-2 with TRBJ1-5; possible D gene TRBD1, 5 bases. The CDR3 is made up of 15 amino acids. Trimming cost V 3 bases and J 1 base, with 10 bases left between them. Looked up from germline, CDR1 is SGHAT and CDR2 is FQNNGV. The CDR3 nucleotides are TGTGCCAGCAGCTTTGGAACAGGAAGCAATCAGCCCCAGCATTTT. Encoded protein: CASSFGTGSNQPQHF.

The chain has TRBV12-3 or TRBV12-4 and TRBJ1-4, with 7 bases identical to TRBD1. J lost 5 bases, V lost 2 bases, and 5 bases had no gene match. CDR3 length equals 15 residues. The CDR3 reads CASSLSRGTNEKLFF. As DNA, the CDR3 is TGTGCCAGCAGTTTATCCAGGGGGACGAATGAAAAACTGTTTTTT.

This clonotype has more than one count but fewer than ten. The chain carries TRBV12-3 or TRBV12-4 and TRBJ2-7; D is undetermined. Trimming cost V 5 bases and J 7 bases, with 9 bases left between them. This CDR3 has 11 amino acids. This CDR3 reads CASSTNQEQYF. CDR3 nucleotides: TGTGCCAGCAGTACCAATCAGGAGCAGTACTTC.

This clonotype appeared a few times. The rearrangement links TRBV7-9 to TRBJ1-1; D is perhaps TRBD1 (6 bases). Deletions cut 0 bases from V and 7 bases from J, with 12 bases between. Germline V gives CDR1 SEHNR, CDR2 FQNEAQ (reference sequence). The CDR3 sequence is 14 residues long. CDR3 sequence reads: CASSLAWQGREAFF. CDR3 nucleotide sequence: TGTGCCAGCAGCTTAGCGTGGCAGGGGCGTGAAGCTTTCTTT.

This clonotype occurred a few times. V and J are TRBV7-2 and TRBJ1-1; possibly TRBD1 for D (6 bases). From germline, CDR1 is SGHTA and CDR2 FQGNSA. V was shortened by 5 bases and J by 2 bases, with 12 bases between the two germline ends. CDR3 length: 14 amino acids. CDR3 residues: CASSGTGFNTEAFF. The CDR3 coding sequence is TGTGCCAGCAGCGGAACAGGGTTCAACACTGAAGCTTTCTTT.

The chain is built from TRBV3-1 and TRBJ1-3; the D is unclear. Germline V gives CDR1 LGHDT, CDR2 YNNKEL (reference sequence). V was trimmed by 2 bases and J by 16 bases, leaving 12 bases between them. The CDR3 is made up of 11 amino acids. The CDR3 nucleotides read TGTGCCAGCAGCCAATCGAGGGCCACCTATTTT. Translating it yields CASSQSRATYF.

V and J are TRBV5-8 and TRBJ1-6; unclear D gene. CDR3 length equals 16 residues. Germline CDR1 SGHTS, CDR2 YDEGEE. Trimming took off 1 base at V and 0 bases at J, with 8 bases between the two ends. CDR3 sequence: CASSLTGSSYNSPLHF. The CDR3 bases are TGTGCCAGCAGCTTGACGGGGAGCTCCTATAATTCACCCCTCCACTTT.

This clonotype was found a few times. Here the CDR3 reads CASSEGQANTGELFF. The CDR3, as DNA: TGTGCCAGCAGTGAAGGGCAGGCGAACACCGGGGAGCTGTTTTTT. The chain couples TRBV6-1 to TRBJ2-2; D gene unclear. The CDR3 extends over 15 amino acids. Germline V gene data show CDR1 as MNHNS and CDR2 as SASEGT. Trimming cost V 1 base and J 0 bases, with 6 bases left between them.

This chain connects TRBV24-1 to TRBJ2-1; no definite D call. The CDR3 is made up of 15 amino acids. Germline V CDR1 and CDR2: KGHDR, SFDVKD. Trimming left V 2 bases short and J 4 bases short, with 11 bases between. Written as DNA, the CDR3 is TGTGCCACCAGTGATTCCTTGGACGGTTACAATGAGCAGTTCTTC. It codes for CATSDSLDGYNEQFF.